The T cell receptor (beta chain) described here comes from a study of cytomegalovirus exposure and HLA in healthy donors. Study as a whole: Approximately 80 million unique TCRs, all from HLA-typed donors, were included in an early release of the data.

Per germline, CDR1 KGHSH and CDR2 LQKENI. V was clipped by 3 bases and J by 0 bases, with 12 bases between them. The CDR3 spans 15 residues. 60 Vbeta and 13 Jbeta primers were used in PCR. The repertoire was sequenced with immunoSEQ multiplex PCR; TCRdb's copy has only in-frame clones and lacks some. The repertoire includes more than 150,000 clones, roughly 80% of them detected once, and about 0.8% sits in the top ten. As to this clone: What it binds is not known.

Donors likely had unrecorded immune exposures despite being nominally healthy when sampled. Broader study findings: A later analysis appeared to link common viral pathogens to several of the most significant clusters.

The chain is built from TRBV18 and TRBJ2-7; a possible D gene is TRBD2 (5 bases). The clonotype comes from a young woman in good health and CMV-seronegative. Sequencing input: PBMCs. CDR3 amino acids: CASSPDLASSYEQYF. As DNA, the CDR3 is TGTGCCAGCTCACCTGATCTAGCTAGCTCCTACGAGCAGTACTTC.